This is a list of T cell receptor beta chains from one sample in a study of control samples from healthy donors and cancer patients. Clones were read by immunoSEQ multiplex PCR, and TCRdb kept only the in-frame ones, dropping some. The profile covers roughly 120,000 clones, with more than 75% appearing a single time and 3.5% to 4% taken by the ten largest. The sequenced sample consisted of PBMCs. These receptor sequences come from a woman aged 60-75 years with lung cancer. Each CDR3 is given with its conserved first and last residue. D genes are given only for firm matches. Clone size is stated in some rows and not others, as once, few, many or a class when expanded.

.	TRBJ2-3	.	TRBV7-9	CASSWRSGSTDTQYF	TGTGCCAGCAGCTGGAGGTCGGGGAGCACAGATACGCAGTATTTT
.	TRBJ1-1	.	TRBV19	CASSMAGSMNTEAFF	TGTGCCAGTAGTATGGCAGGGAGTATGAACACTGAAGCTTTCTTT
.	TRBJ1-2	.	TRBV6-1	CASSEGVGRGTNYGYTF	TGTGCCAGCAGCGAAGGGGTCGGGCGAGGAACTAACTATGGCTACACCTTC
once	TRBJ2-7	.	TRBV5-4	CASSLGLASHEQYF	TGTGCCAGCAGCTTGGGGCTAGCGAGTCACGAGCAGTACTTC
.	TRBJ1-4	.	TRBV7-9	CASSSGVGRGEKLFF	TGTGCCAGCAGCTCCGGGGTGGGCAGGGGTGAAAAACTGTTTTTT
once	TRBJ1-3	.	TRBV2	CASSVQGRASGGNTIYF	TGTGCCAGCAGTGTACAGGGTCGGGCTTCTGGAGGAAACACCATATATTTT
.	TRBJ2-1	TRBD2	TRBV7-2	CASSPRSGGNEQFF	TGTGCCAGCAGCCCGAGATCGGGGGGCAATGAGCAGTTCTTC
.	TRBJ2-1	.	TRBV3-1/TRBV3-2	CASSQGLTVNEQFF	TGTGCCAGCAGCCAAGGACTGACGGTCAATGAGCAGTTCTTC
.	TRBJ1-2	.	TRBV12-5	CATSGGRDYGYTF	TGTGCCACATCGGGGGGGCGCGACTATGGCTACACCTTC
.	TRBJ1-3	.	TRBV2	CASSAGAGGNTIYF	TGTGCCAGCAGTGCTGGGGCAGGGGGAAACACCATATATTTT
.	TRBJ2-5	.	TRBV9	CASSPPDGRYQETQYF	TGTGCCAGCAGCCCCCCCGACGGGCGCTACCAAGAGACCCAGTACTTC
.	TRBJ2-1	TRBD1	TRBV14	CASSPDPGQVGNEQFF	TGTGCCAGCAGCCCGGATCCGGGACAGGTGGGCAATGAGCAGTTCTTC
.	TRBJ1-2	.	TRBV6-5	CASSLGVLYGYTF	TGTGCCAGCAGTCTGGGGGTTCTCTATGGCTACACCTTC
few	TRBJ2-7	TRBD2	TRBV7-2	CASSPGGLAGREEQYF	TGTGCCAGCAGCCCCGGCGGACTAGCGGGTCGAGAGGAGCAGTACTTC
.	TRBJ2-1	.	TRBV12-3/TRBV12-4	CASSLTEYNEQFF	TGTGCCAGCAGTTTGACGGAATACAATGAGCAGTTCTTC
.	TRBJ2-1	TRBD2	TRBV5-6	CASSELGTSGSPFKQFF	TGTGCCAGCAGCGAGCTGGGGACTAGCGGGAGCCCCTTCAAGCAGTTCTTC
few	TRBJ1-6	.	TRBV6-5	CASSYSGNSPLHF	TGTGCCAGCAGTTACTCGGGGAATTCACCCCTCCACTTT
.	TRBJ1-1	TRBD1	TRBV5-1	CASSFALGGPTEAFF	TGCGCCAGCAGCTTCGCCTTAGGGGGCCCCACTGAAGCTTTCTTT
.	TRBJ2-5	TRBD1	TRBV5-1	CASSLGDRDQETQYF	TGCGCCAGCAGCTTGGGGGACAGGGACCAAGAGACCCAGTACTTC
.	TRBJ1-1	.	TRBV7-9	CASRADGSYTEAFF	TGTGCCAGCAGGGCCGATGGCAGCTACACTGAAGCTTTCTTT
.	TRBJ2-5	.	TRBV30	CAWSVWAGDQETQYF	TGTGCCTGGAGTGTATGGGCAGGGGACCAAGAGACCCAGTACTTC
once	TRBJ1-2	.	TRBV12-3/TRBV12-4	CASSSGDYGYTF	TGTGCCAGCAGTTCGGGAGACTATGGCTACACCTTC
few	TRBJ1-1	.	TRBV20-1	CSASGGPEAFF	TGCAGTGCGAGCGGGGGTCCTGAAGCTTTCTTT
.	TRBJ2-7	TRBD2	TRBV28	CASSLLPSGGYEQYF	TGTGCCAGCAGTTTATTGCCTAGCGGGGGGTACGAGCAGTACTTC
.	TRBJ2-2	TRBD2	TRBV7-2	CASSFGGRASGELFF	TGTGCCAGCAGCTTCGGCGGGAGGGCCTCCGGGGAGCTGTTTTTT
once	TRBJ1-1	.	TRBV9	CASSVGGPEAFF	TGTGCCAGCAGCGTAGGGGGGCCTGAAGCTTTCTTT
.	TRBJ2-1	.	TRBV21-1	CASSKGSIDEQFF	TGTGCCAGCAGCAAAGGTTCCATAGACGAGCAGTTCTTC
once	TRBJ1-1	TRBD1	TRBV18	CASSPGQSLMVWDTEAFF	TGTGCCAGCTCACCGGGACAGTCCCTAATGGTGTGGGACACTGAAGCTTTCTTT
.	TRBJ2-5	.	TRBV11-2	CASSLGTDQETQYF	TGTGCCAGCAGCTTAGGGACAGACCAAGAGACCCAGTACTTC
.	TRBJ1-5	.	TRBV6-4	CASSVDIGQPQHF	TGTGCCAGCAGTGTAGACATAGGGCAGCCCCAGCATTTT
.	TRBJ1-5	.	TRBV30	CAWSPGRGNQPQHF	TGTGCCTGGAGTCCGGGACGGGGCAATCAGCCCCAGCATTTT
.	TRBJ2-3	TRBD2	TRBV9	CASTDRSGGTDTQYF	TGTGCCAGCACCGATAGGAGCGGGGGCACAGATACGCAGTATTTT
once	TRBJ2-3	.	TRBV27	CASSKGLGTDTQYF	TGTGCCAGCAGTAAGGGCTTAGGGACAGATACGCAGTATTTT
.	TRBJ2-3	.	TRBV27	CASSSPITRGSTDTQYF	TGTGCCAGCAGTTCTCCTATTACTAGGGGAAGCACAGATACGCAGTATTTT
.	TRBJ1-2	TRBD1	TRBV18	CASSSLQGAGGYTF	TGTGCCAGCTCCTCGTTACAGGGGGCAGGAGGCTACACCTTC
.	TRBJ2-2	.	TRBV7-9	CASSLQGAFEVTGELFF	TGTGCCAGCAGCTTACAAGGAGCGTTCGAGGTCACCGGGGAGCTGTTTTTT
.	TRBJ2-7	TRBD1	TRBV6-5	CASSLGTGYEQYF	TGTGCCAGCAGCCTCGGGACAGGCTACGAGCAGTACTTC
.	TRBJ1-1	.	TRBV18	CASSPEADSNTEAFF	TGTGCCAGCTCACCCGAGGCGGACAGTAACACTGAAGCTTTCTTT
.	TRBJ1-5	.	TRBV6-1	CASRSREDQPQHF	TGTGCCAGCCGAAGTAGGGAGGATCAGCCCCAGCATTTT
once	TRBJ2-3	.	TRBV29-1	CSVNTQYF	TGCAGCGTCAATACGCAGTATTTT
.	TRBJ2-1	.	TRBV5-1	CASSVDDPYNEQFF	TGCGCCAGCAGCGTAGACGACCCCTACAATGAGCAGTTCTTC
.	TRBJ1-2	.	TRBV29-1	CSVEREGSGYTF	TGCAGCGTTGAAAGGGAGGGTAGCGGCTACACCTTC
.	TRBJ1-4	.	TRBV6-2/TRBV6-3	CASSYESEKLFF	TGTGCCAGCAGTTACGAAAGTGAAAAACTGTTTTTT
few	TRBJ2-3	TRBD2	TRBV2	CASRGRGGGTDTQYF	TGTGCCAGCAGAGGGCGCGGGGGAGGCACAGATACGCAGTATTTT
.	TRBJ1-1	.	TRBV7-2	CASSLQGGEYTEAFF	TGTGCCAGCAGCTTACAGGGTGGGGAGTACACTGAAGCTTTCTTT
few	TRBJ1-1	.	TRBV3-1/TRBV3-2	CASRTTSGDSNAEAFF	TGTGCCAGCAGAACCACGTCGGGAGACTCAAACGCTGAAGCTTTCTTT
.	TRBJ2-5	TRBD2	TRBV5-1	CASGPDGGETQYF	TGCGCCAGCGGACCGGACGGGGGGGAGACCCAGTACTTC
once	TRBJ2-1	TRBD2	TRBV7-9	CASSLGTSAYNEQFF	TGTGCCAGCAGCCTAGGGACTAGCGCATACAATGAGCAGTTCTTC
.	TRBJ1-1	.	TRBV6-1	CASSEVRNTEAFF	TGTGCCAGCAGTGAAGTTAGGAACACTGAAGCTTTCTTT
.	TRBJ2-7	.	TRBV7-2	CASSPSEVYEQYF	TGTGCCAGCAGCCCATCAGAAGTCTACGAGCAGTACTTC
.	TRBJ2-1	.	TRBV19	CASSIDGVKGGSPVDNEQFF	TGTGCCAGTAGTATAGATGGGGTTAAAGGAGGATCACCAGTGGACAATGAGCAGTTCTTC
.	TRBJ1-1	.	TRBV6-5	CASSYSMMKNTEAFF	TGTGCCAGCAGTTACTCGATGATGAAGAACACTGAAGCTTTCTTT
.	TRBJ2-3	TRBD1	TRBV6-1	CASSENRGSTDTQYF	TGTGCCAGCAGTGAGAACAGGGGTAGCACAGATACGCAGTATTTT
.	TRBJ1-6	.	TRBV27	CASSLEGPPIHSPLHF	TGTGCCAGCAGTTTGGAGGGGCCTCCTATCCATTCACCCCTCCACTTT